The count of the clone carrying this T cell receptor beta chain is one. Its antigen is as yet unknown. This entry belongs to a study of shared clonotypes between healthy human individuals. The data were produced by immunoSEQ multiplex PCR, yet TCRdb's version contains in-frame clones alone and is incomplete. The sample holds about 490,000 clones; roughly four fifths are singletons and the top ten take 10% to 15%. Only Caucasian adults living in Nashville, Tennessee made up the donor group. V dropped 5 bases and J dropped 3 bases, with 15 bases sitting between them. This CDR3 region has 14 residues. The germline V gene has CDR1 SQVTM and CDR2 ANQGSEA. Study-wide results and limits: Having only a few donors restricted how much genetic and exposure-history diversity was captured.

The sequencing sample was made of PBMCs. The V gene is TRBV29-1, the J gene TRBJ2-3, with D perhaps matching TRBD2 (7 bases). The receptor's source is a woman in her thirties or forties in good health. Some clones in this sample may be carry-over from other donors' samples. CDR3 sequence (DNA): TGCAGCGTTACTCAGGGGAGGGGGACAGATACGCAGTATTTT. Translated, it gives CSVTQGRGTDTQYF.